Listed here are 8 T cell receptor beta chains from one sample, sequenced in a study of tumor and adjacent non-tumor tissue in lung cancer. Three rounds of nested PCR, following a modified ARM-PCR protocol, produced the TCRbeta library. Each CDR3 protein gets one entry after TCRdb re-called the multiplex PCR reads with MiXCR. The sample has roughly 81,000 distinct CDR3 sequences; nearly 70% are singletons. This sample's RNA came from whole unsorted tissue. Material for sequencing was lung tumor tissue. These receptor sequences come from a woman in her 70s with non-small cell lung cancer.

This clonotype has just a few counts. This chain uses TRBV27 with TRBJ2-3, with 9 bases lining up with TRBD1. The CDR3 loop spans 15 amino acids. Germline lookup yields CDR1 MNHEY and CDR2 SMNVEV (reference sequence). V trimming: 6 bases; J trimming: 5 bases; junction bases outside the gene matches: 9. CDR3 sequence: CASRFRDRAVDTQYF. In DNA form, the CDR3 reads TGTGCCAGCAGATTCCGGGACAGGGCGGTAGATACGCAGTATTTT.

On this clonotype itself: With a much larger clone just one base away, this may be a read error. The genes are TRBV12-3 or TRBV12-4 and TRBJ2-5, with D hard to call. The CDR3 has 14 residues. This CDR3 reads CVSSSGRSPGTQYF. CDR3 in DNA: TGTGTCAGCAGTTCCGGGCGGTCACCAGGGACCCAGTACTTC.

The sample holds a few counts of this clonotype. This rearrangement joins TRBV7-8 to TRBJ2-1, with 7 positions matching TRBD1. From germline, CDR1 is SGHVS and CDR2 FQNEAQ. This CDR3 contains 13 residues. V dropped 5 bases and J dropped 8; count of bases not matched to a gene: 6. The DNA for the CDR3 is TGTGCCAGCAGCCACCCTGACAGGGATGAGCAGTTCTTC. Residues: CASSHPDRDEQFF.

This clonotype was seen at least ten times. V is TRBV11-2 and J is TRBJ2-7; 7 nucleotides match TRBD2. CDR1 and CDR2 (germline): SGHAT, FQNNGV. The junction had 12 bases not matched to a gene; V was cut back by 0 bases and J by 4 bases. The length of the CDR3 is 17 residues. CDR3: CASSLDLAGVPPYEQYF. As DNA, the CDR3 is TGTGCCAGCAGCTTAGATCTCGCGGGAGTGCCCCCGTACGAGCAGTACTTC.

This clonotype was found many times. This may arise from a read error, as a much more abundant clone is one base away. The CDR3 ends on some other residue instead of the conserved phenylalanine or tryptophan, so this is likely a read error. CDR3: CASTPVVSGELFL. DNA of the CDR3: TGTGCCAGCACGCCCGTAGTTTCCGGGGAGCTGTTTCTT. The rearrangement uses TRBV28 and TRBJ2-2; D gene ambiguous. The CDR3 sequence is 13 residues long. The V end lost 7 bases, the J end lost 6 bases, and 12 bases lay between the germline ends. Germline values: CDR1 MDHEN, CDR2 SYDVKM.

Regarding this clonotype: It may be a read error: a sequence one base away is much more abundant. The CDR3: CATSSLRGTDTQYF. The CDR3, as DNA: TGTGCCACCAGCTCCCTGAGGGGCACAGATACGCAGTATTTT. This chain connects TRBV7-3 to TRBJ2-3, with D maybe TRBD2 (5 bases). The CDR3 runs to 14 residues. Germline V gene sequence: CDR1 SGHTA, CDR2 FQGTGA.

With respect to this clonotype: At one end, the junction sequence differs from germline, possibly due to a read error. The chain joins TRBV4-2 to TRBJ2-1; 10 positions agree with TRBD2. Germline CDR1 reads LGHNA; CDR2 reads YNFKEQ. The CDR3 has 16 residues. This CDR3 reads CASSQGLAGDYSEQFF. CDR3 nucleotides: TGCGCCAGCAGCCAAGGGCTAGCGGGGGACTACAGTGAGCAGTTCTTC.

The CDR3 loop is CASGKTSGSLHEQFF. The DNA of the CDR3 is TGTGCCAGCGGCAAGACTAGCGGGAGCCTCCATGAGCAGTTCTTC. This chain links TRBV12-3 or TRBV12-4 with TRBJ2-1; 12 nucleotides agree with TRBD2. The CDR3 sequence is 15 residues long. V lost 8 bases to trimming and J lost 8 bases; unmatched junction nucleotides: 10.